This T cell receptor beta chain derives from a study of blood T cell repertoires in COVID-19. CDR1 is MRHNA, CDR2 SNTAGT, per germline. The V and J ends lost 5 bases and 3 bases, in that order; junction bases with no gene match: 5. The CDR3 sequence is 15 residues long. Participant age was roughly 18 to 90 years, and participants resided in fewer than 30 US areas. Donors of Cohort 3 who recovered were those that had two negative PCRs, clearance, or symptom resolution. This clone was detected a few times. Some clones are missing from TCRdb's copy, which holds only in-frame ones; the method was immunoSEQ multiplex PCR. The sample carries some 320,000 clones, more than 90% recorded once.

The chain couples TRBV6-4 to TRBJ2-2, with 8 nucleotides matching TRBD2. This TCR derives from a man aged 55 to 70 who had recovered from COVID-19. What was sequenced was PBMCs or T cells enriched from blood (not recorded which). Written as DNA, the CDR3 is TGTGCCAGCAGTTCCTCGGGAGGGTACACCGGGGAGCTGTTTTTT. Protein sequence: CASSSSGGYTGELFF.